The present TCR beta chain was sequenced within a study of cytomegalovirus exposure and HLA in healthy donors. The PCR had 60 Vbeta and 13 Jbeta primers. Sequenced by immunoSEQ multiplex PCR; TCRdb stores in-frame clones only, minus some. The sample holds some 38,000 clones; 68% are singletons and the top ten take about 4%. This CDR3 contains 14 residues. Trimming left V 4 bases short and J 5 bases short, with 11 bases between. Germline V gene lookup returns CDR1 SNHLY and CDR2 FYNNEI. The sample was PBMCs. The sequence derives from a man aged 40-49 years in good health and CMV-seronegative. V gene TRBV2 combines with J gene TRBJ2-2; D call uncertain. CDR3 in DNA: TGTGCCAGCAGTGGCCAAGGCGGTACCGGGGAGCTGTTTTTT. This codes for CASSGQGGTGELFF. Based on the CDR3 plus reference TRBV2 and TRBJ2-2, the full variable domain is EPEVTQTPSHQVTQMGQEVILRCVPISNHLYFYWYRQILGQKVEFLVSFYNNEISEKSEIFDDQFSVERPDGSNFTLKIRSTKLEDSAMYFCASSGQGGTGELFFGEGSRLTVL.